Presented here are 30 T cell receptor beta chains from one specimen sequenced in a study of OX40 agonist ivuxolimab in advanced cancers. Only in-frame clones appear in the TCRdb table, and some are missing; sequencing was by immunoSEQ multiplex PCR. The top ten clones hold approximately 0.67% of a sample with about 83,000 clones, 70% to 90% of them seen once. The source was CD4+ or CD8+ T cells sorted from blood, collected in a trial of the OX40 agonist ivuxolimab. Receptors were obtained from an adult with an advanced solid tumor such as melanoma, head and neck, liver or kidney cancer.

The rearrangement joins TRBV5-1 to TRBJ1-3; the match to TRBD1 covers 8 bases. Germline V lookup: CDR1 SGHRS, CDR2 YFSETQ. V trimming: 7 bases; J trimming: 0 bases; junction bases outside the gene matches: 3. This CDR3 spans 14 amino acids. DNA for the CDR3: TGCGCCAGCGGACAGGGAAACTCTGGAAACACCATATATTTT. This translates into CASGQGNSGNTIYF.

This clone was recorded only once. J is TRBJ1-1 and V is TRBV19, with D possibly matching TRBD1 (6 bases). Looked up from germline, CDR1 is LNHDA and CDR2 is SQIVND (reference sequence). This CDR3 region has 15 residues. The V end lost 0 bases, the J end lost 0 bases, and 8 bases lay between the germline ends. As DNA, the CDR3 is TGTGCCAGTAGTATAGAGGGGGCCCTGAACACTGAAGCTTTCTTT. It encodes CASSIEGALNTEAFF.

The chain employs TRBV7-2 and TRBJ2-5; no reliable D call. The CDR3 spans 14 residues. Germline CDR1 and CDR2: SGHTA and FQGNSA. With 1 base removed from V and 5 bases from J, the gap between germline ends came to 11 bases. CDR3 region: CASSLVLAIETQYF. CDR3 nucleotides: TGTGCCAGCAGCTTAGTTTTGGCAATTGAGACCCAGTACTTC.

This clone was counted once. This rearrangement joins TRBV7-3 to TRBJ2-2; 10 bases fit TRBD2. CDR1 SGHTA and CDR2 FQGTGA come from the germline V gene. CDR3 length: 19 residues. Trimming took 1 base from V and 4 from J; bases not matched to a gene: 12. The CDR3 spells CASSLSALGLAGVTGELFF. CDR3 bases: TGTGCCAGCAGCTTAAGTGCCTTGGGGCTAGCGGGGGTCACCGGGGAGCTGTTTTTT. Complete variable domain (other parts from reference TRBV7-3 and TRBJ2-2): GAGVSQTPSNKVTEKGKYVELRCDPISGHTALYWYRQSLGQGPEFLIYFQGTGAADDSGLPNDRFFAVRPEGSVSTLKIQRTERGDSAVYLCASSLSALGLAGVTGELFFGEGSRLTVL.

This clone is a singleton in its sample. This chain joins TRBV10-3 and TRBJ2-5; D is undetermined. Germline CDR1 and CDR2: ENHRY and SYGVKD. The CDR3 spans 12 residues. Trimming removed 2 bases from V and 3 bases from J, with 4 bases in between. The CDR3 DNA reads TGTGCCATCAGTGAGACAGAAGAGACCCAGTACTTC. This codes for CAISETEETQYF.

J is TRBJ2-2 and V is TRBV11-3; TRBD1 aligns across 9 bases. CDR1 is SGHNT, CDR2 YENEEA, per germline. V was pared by 5 bases and J by 4 bases, with 2 bases of the junction left unmatched. The CDR3 is 14 amino acids. CDR3 residues: CASSRGQGTGELFF. CDR3 nucleotide sequence: TGTGCCAGCAGCCGGGGACAGGGCACCGGGGAGCTGTTTTTT.

The rearrangement links TRBV5-1 to TRBJ2-7; 7 positions agree with TRBD1. CDR3 size: 16 residues. The J segment lost 2 bases and the V segment lost 0 bases, leaving 8 bases of the junction unmatched. Looked up from germline, CDR1 is SGHRS and CDR2 is YFSETQ. The CDR3: CASSLAPGQNTYEQYF. The DNA of the CDR3 is TGCGCCAGCAGCTTGGCCCCGGGACAGAACACCTACGAGCAGTACTTC. Supplemented by reference TRBV5-1 and TRBJ2-7, the full variable domain reads KAGVTQTPRYLIKTRGQQVTLSCSPISGHRSVSWYQQTPGQGLQFLFEYFSETQRNKGNFPGRFSGRQFSNSRSEMNVSTLELGDSALYLCASSLAPGQNTYEQYFGPGTRLTVT.

V usage is TRBV7-2 and J usage is TRBJ1-2; 11 bases fit TRBD1. The CDR3 covers 14 residues. With V trimmed by 2 bases and J by 8 bases, 4 bases remained unmatched. Germline-derived CDR1 and CDR2 are SGHTA and FQGNSA. The CDR3 loop is CASSLQGTGGGYTF. As DNA, the CDR3 is TGTGCCAGCAGCTTACAAGGGACAGGGGGAGGCTACACCTTC.

The chain is built from TRBV7-8 and TRBJ2-1; D is undetermined. The CDR3 is made up of 14 amino acids. V shed 3 bases and J shed 2 bases, with 8 bases lying between them. Germline CDR1 is SGHVS and CDR2 is FQNEAQ. The CDR3 sequence is CASSFNSAYNEQFF. The CDR3 bases are TGTGCCAGCAGCTTTAACTCCGCCTACAATGAGCAGTTCTTC. Full variable domain (outside the CDR3, taken from reference TRBV7-8 and TRBJ2-1): GAGVSQSPRYKVAKRGQDVALRCDPISGHVSLFWYQQALGQGPEFLTYFQNEAQLDKSGLPSDRFFAERPEGSVSTLKIQRTQQEDSAVYLCASSFNSAYNEQFFGPGTRLTVL.

V gene TRBV30 combines with J gene TRBJ1-2, with TRBD1 as a possible D gene (5 bases). In germline, CDR1 is GTSNPN, CDR2 SVGIG (reference sequence). Trimming cost V 1 base and J 2 bases, with 8 bases left between them. The CDR3 runs 13 residues. The CDR3: CAWSEQANYGYTF. The CDR3 DNA reads as TGTGCCTGGAGTGAACAGGCGAACTATGGCTACACCTTC.

This sequence joins TRBV5-4 and TRBJ2-1; 11 nucleotides align to TRBD2. This CDR3 has 16 residues. Germline lookup yields CDR1 SGHNT and CDR2 YYREEE (reference sequence). Trimming cost V 4 bases and J 4 bases; bases outside gene matches: 7. CDR3: CASSRGTSGSYNEQFF. The CDR3 coding sequence is TGTGCCAGCAGCAGGGGGACTAGCGGATCTTACAATGAGCAGTTCTTC.

V gene TRBV15 combines with J gene TRBJ1-2, with 10 bases matching TRBD1. Trimming took 3 bases from V and 3 from J; bases not matched to a gene: 10. Germline V lookup: CDR1 LNHNV, CDR2 YYDKDF (reference sequence). The CDR3 covers 17 residues. DNA for the CDR3: TGTGCCACCAGCAGTTCTACCGGGACAGGGGCTTACTATGGCTACACCTTC. Encoded protein: CATSSSTGTGAYYGYTF.

This chain links TRBV5-6 with TRBJ1-5, with D perhaps TRBD1 (5 bases). Per the germline V gene, CDR1 is SGHDT and CDR2 is YYEEEE. V lost 4 bases to trimming and J lost 6 bases, with 14 bases between them. This CDR3 has 14 residues. The CDR3 DNA follows: TGTGCCAGCAGCCCGTGGGGGGACGCTCAGCCCCAGCATTTT. Its protein product is CASSPWGDAQPQHF.

This chain uses TRBV5-4 with TRBJ2-3; 11 bases line up with TRBD2. The CDR3 covers 14 residues. Germline loops: CDR1 SGHNT, CDR2 YYREEE (reference sequence). With V trimmed by 0 bases and J by 8 bases, 2 bases remained unmatched. CDR3 sequence: CASSLAGTSGTQYF. The CDR3 nucleotides read TGTGCCAGCAGCTTGGCCGGGACTAGCGGTACGCAGTATTTT.

The chain employs TRBV6-4 and TRBJ2-3, with 7 bases that match TRBD2. The CDR3 is 15 amino acids. CDR1 is MRHNA and CDR2 is SNTAGT in the germline V gene. With 8 bases clipped from V and 0 bases from J, the junction kept 8 bases outside the gene matches. Here the CDR3 reads CASGLSGTSTDTQYF. The CDR3 DNA reads TGTGCCAGCGGTCTGAGCGGGACCAGCACAGATACGCAGTATTTT.

The J gene is TRBJ1-2, the V gene TRBV19, with TRBD1 identical over 8 bases. Trimming removed 2 bases from V and 3 bases from J; junction bases left unmatched: 2. The CDR3 consists of 14 residues. CDR1 and CDR2 from the germline V gene are LNHDA and SQIVND (reference sequence). The DNA of the CDR3 is TGTGCCAGTAGTATAAACAGGGGGGACTATGGCTACACCTTC. Amino acids: CASSINRGDYGYTF. The full variable domain, rest sourced from reference TRBV19 and TRBJ1-2, is DGGITQSPKYLFRKEGQNVTLSCEQNLNHDAMYWYRQDPGQGLRLIYYSQIVNDFQKGDIAEGYSVSREKKESFPLTVTSAQKNPTAFYLCASSINRGDYGYTFGSGTRLTVV.

The rearrangement links TRBV30 to TRBJ2-3; 7 nucleotides agree with TRBD2. J lost 2 bases, V lost 1 base, and 0 bases had no gene match. This CDR3 has 13 residues. The V gene's germline CDR1 is GTSNPN and CDR2 SVGIG (reference sequence). For the CDR3, the DNA is TGTGCCTGGAGTGGGGACTACACAGATACGCAGTATTTT. Amino acid sequence: CAWSGDYTDTQYF. The full variable domain, completed using reference TRBV30 and TRBJ2-3, is SQTIHQWPATLVQPVGSPLSLECTVEGTSNPNLYWYRQAAGRGLQLLFYSVGIGQISSEVPQNLSASRPQDRQFILSSKKLLLSDSGFYLCAWSGDYTDTQYFGPGTRLTVL.

The CDR3 DNA reads as TGTGCCAGCAGTCCCCATTCAGCTATCTACGAGCAGTACTTC. Translating it yields CASSPHSAIYEQYF. The V gene is TRBV6-5, the J gene TRBJ2-7; D is ambiguous. V lost 5 bases and J 3 bases, leaving 14 bases between the germline ends. The germline gives CDR1 MNHEY, CDR2 SVGAGI. This CDR3 is 14 amino acids long.

This chain links TRBV29-1 with TRBJ1-5; 7 bases fit TRBD1. Trimming removed 6 bases from V and 7 bases from J; junction bases left unmatched: 9. There are 13 residues in the CDR3. Looked up from germline, CDR1 is SQVTM and CDR2 is ANQGSEA. CDR3 sequence reads: CSVLDRRGQPQHF. CDR3 DNA sequence: TGCAGCGTCTTGGACAGGAGGGGACAGCCCCAGCATTTT.

V gene TRBV27 combines with J gene TRBJ1-2; D is perhaps TRBD1 (5 bases). From germline, CDR1 is MNHEY and CDR2 SMNVEV (reference sequence). The V gene lost 3 bases and the J gene lost 4 bases, with 15 bases spanning the gap. The length of the CDR3 is 15 residues. The CDR3 nucleotides are TGTGCCAGCAGTTTCATATCGAACAGGCCCTATGGCTACACCTTC. Translated, it gives CASSFISNRPYGYTF.

V is TRBV10-2 and J is TRBJ1-3; no clear D. Trimming pared 6 bases from V and 4 bases from J, leaving 13 bases between. CDR1 WSHSY and CDR2 SAAADI come from the germline V gene. This CDR3 has 14 amino acids. The CDR3 spells CASRADGTGNTIYF. CDR3 in DNA: TGCGCCAGCAGGGCAGACGGAACAGGAAACACCATATATTTT.

The gene calls are TRBV19 and TRBJ2-2; a weak D match, TRBD1 (7 bases). V was trimmed by 6 bases and J by 3 bases, leaving 23 bases between them. CDR3 length equals 18 residues. Germline assignment: CDR1 LNHDA and CDR2 SQIVND (reference sequence). CDR3 in DNA: TGTGCCAGTAGCAGTATCAGAGCGCAGGGGGGTCACACCGGGGAGCTGTTTTTT. This encodes CASSSIRAQGGHTGELFF.

The chain is built from TRBV18 and TRBJ1-1; 9 nucleotides line up with TRBD1. With 6 bases clipped from V and 1 base from J, the junction kept 6 bases outside the gene matches. The CDR3 covers 15 residues. Per the germline V gene, CDR1 is KGHSH and CDR2 is LQKENI. For the CDR3, the DNA is TGTGCCAGCTCCCTAGACAGGGGGACGAACACTGAAGCTTTCTTT. Protein product: CASSLDRGTNTEAFF.

The J gene is TRBJ2-1, the V gene TRBV29-1; 11 nucleotides align to TRBD2. This CDR3 has 15 amino acids. The germline CDR1 and CDR2 sequences are SQVTM and ANQGSEA. V trimming: 0 bases; J trimming: 9 bases; junction bases outside the gene matches: 7. CDR3 nucleotides: TGCAGCGTTGAAGATCTAGCGGGAGGAGGGGGTGAGCAGTTCTTC. Its protein is CSVEDLAGGGGEQFF.

V usage is TRBV5-6 and J usage is TRBJ1-6; a possible D gene is TRBD1 (5 bases). The V end lost 2 bases, the J end lost 3 bases, and 12 bases lay between the germline ends. Germline CDR1 reads SGHDT; CDR2 reads YYEEEE. The CDR3 is 16 residues long. The CDR3 coding sequence is TGTGCCAGCAGCTTCGCGGACATATTCTATAATTCACCCCTCCACTTT. This sequence encodes CASSFADIFYNSPLHF.

About this clone: Other nucleotide sequences in the sample specify the same CDR3. The rearrangement uses TRBV6-1 and TRBJ1-5; D ambiguous. Per the germline V gene, CDR1 is MNHNS and CDR2 is SASEGT. CDR3 length equals 11 residues. Trimming took off 2 bases at V and 7 bases at J, with 3 bases between the two ends. The chain's CDR3 is CASSEFQPQHF. The CDR3 nucleotides are TGTGCCAGCAGTGAATTCCAGCCCCAGCATTTT.

In the case of this clone: This sample includes further DNA sequences coding for the same CDR3. The chain uses TRBV2 and TRBJ2-7, with 13 nucleotides matching TRBD2. V lost 6 bases and J lost 2; bases outside the gene matches: 4. Germline values: CDR1 SNHLY, CDR2 FYNNEI. This CDR3 is 15 amino acids long. CDR3 sequence reads: CASRTTSGRAYEQYF. CDR3 sequence (DNA): TGTGCCAGCAGGACCACTAGCGGGAGGGCCTACGAGCAGTACTTC.

The rearrangement uses TRBV6-5 and TRBJ2-7, with 8 bases lining up with TRBD1. The CDR3 is 15 residues long. With 4 bases clipped from V and 2 bases from J, the junction kept 7 bases outside the gene matches. Looked up from germline, CDR1 is MNHEY and CDR2 is SVGAGI. CDR3 protein: CASSSLGQATYEQYF. The DNA of the CDR3 is TGTGCCAGCAGTTCCCTGGGACAGGCTACCTACGAGCAGTACTTC.

This clone appeared once. The J gene is TRBJ1-2, the V gene TRBV4-3, with D maybe TRBD1 (6 bases). Germline lookup yields CDR1 LGHNA and CDR2 YSLEER. V lost 4 bases and J 0 bases, leaving 15 bases between the germline ends. The CDR3 is 16 residues long. The CDR3 bases are TGCGCCAGCAGCCTCACGGGAGGGACAACTAACTATGGCTACACCTTC. Protein sequence: CASSLTGGTTNYGYTF.

The chain has TRBV15 and TRBJ1-5; D call uncertain. CDR1 and CDR2 from the germline V gene are LNHNV and YYDKDF (reference sequence). Trimming removed 1 base from V and 4 bases from J, with 5 bases in between. The CDR3 has 13 amino acids. CDR3 sequence: CATSRGGNQPQHF. DNA of the CDR3: TGTGCCACCAGCAGAGGCGGGAATCAGCCCCAGCATTTT.